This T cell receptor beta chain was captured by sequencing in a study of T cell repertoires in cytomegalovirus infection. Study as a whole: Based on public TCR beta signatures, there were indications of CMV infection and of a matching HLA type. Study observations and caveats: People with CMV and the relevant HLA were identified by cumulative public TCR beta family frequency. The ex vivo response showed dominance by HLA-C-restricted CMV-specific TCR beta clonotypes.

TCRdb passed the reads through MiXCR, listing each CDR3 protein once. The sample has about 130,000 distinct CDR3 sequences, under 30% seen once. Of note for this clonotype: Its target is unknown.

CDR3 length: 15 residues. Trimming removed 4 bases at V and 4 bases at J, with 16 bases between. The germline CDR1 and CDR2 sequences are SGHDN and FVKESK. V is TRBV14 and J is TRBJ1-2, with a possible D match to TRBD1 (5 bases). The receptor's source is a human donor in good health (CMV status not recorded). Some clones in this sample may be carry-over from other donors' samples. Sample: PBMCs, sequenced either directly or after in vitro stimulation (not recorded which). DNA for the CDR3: TGTGCCAGCAGCCTGACTGGCAGGGAGATCTATGGCTACACCTTC. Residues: CASSLTGREIYGYTF.